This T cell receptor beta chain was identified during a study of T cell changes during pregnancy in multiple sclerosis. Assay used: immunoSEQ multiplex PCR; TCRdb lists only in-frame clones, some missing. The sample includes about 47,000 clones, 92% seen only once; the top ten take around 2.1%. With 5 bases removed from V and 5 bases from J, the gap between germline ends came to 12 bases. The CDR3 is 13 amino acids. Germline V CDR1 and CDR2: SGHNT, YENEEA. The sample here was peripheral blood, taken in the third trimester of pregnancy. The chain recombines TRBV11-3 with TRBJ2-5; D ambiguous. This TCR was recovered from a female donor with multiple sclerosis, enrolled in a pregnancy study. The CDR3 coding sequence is TGTGCCAGCAGCCCTCTTAGTACGGAGACCCAGTACTTC. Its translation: CASSPLSTETQYF.